What follows describes a single T cell receptor (beta chain). It has no known antigen specificity. No qualities accompany the bases; no much larger clone lies one base away. The data originate from a study of T cell responses to AZD1222 COVID-19 vaccine (TCRdb year 2021). Concerning the study at large: Because spike-specific TCR depth and breadth did not differ between the two schedules, AZD1222 recipients who got a second dose at roughly 4 weeks were pooled with those who got a second dose at roughly 12 weeks. A total of under 250 trial participants underwent TCR sequencing, of whom 200 to 220 had received two doses of AZD1222 and approximately 26 had received two doses of the MenACWY control vaccine. Trial participants were enrolled by age into 18-55, 56-69 and 70-plus year subgroups, with around 150, 28 and 57 TCR-sequenced participants respectively.

Overall study outcomes, separate from this receptor: A significant rise in spike-specific TCR breadth and depth was observed after two AZD1222 doses relative to day 0 and relative to MenACWY recipients. Nearly half of unique spike-specific TCRs reportedly recognized epitopes outside regions mutated in the B.1.351 and B.1.1.7 variants. The 56-69-year group was small, and its depth increase did not reach significance, likely because of low power. Participants were mostly white British and included more females than males, and it was suggested by the authors that clonal diversity may have been underestimated. Conclusions about previously exposed vaccinees were limited because only 6 or 7 AZD1222 recipients were SARS-CoV-2 seropositive at baseline. Vaccine-associated CD4 TCRs spanned the whole spike protein, with dominant responses in regions 160-218 and 743-854. No day 14 peak-response samples were available, so repertoires were characterized only after the peak T cell response.

The sample's time point label, in plain terms: baseline before first vaccination. Samples from vaccinated people were obtained from the UK trials COV001 and COV002, which included a single-blind randomized controlled phase 2/3 trial of AZD1222 (ChAdOx1 nCoV-19) in healthy adults. For TCRbeta chain sequencing, PBMC samples from trial participants were taken at day 0 and at day 28 after the second dose. The CDR3 starts with the cysteine, ends with the phenylalanine, and has 15 residues. Here the CDR3 DNA is all that survives: 45 bases in frame from base 1. V is clipped by 5 bases and J by 10 bases, and the sequence between their germline boundaries is 24 bases long. From the germline V gene, CDR1 is SGHTS and CDR2 is YDEGEE. The CDR3 regions of human TCRbeta chains were subjected to immunosequencing. From the authors' description of their analysis: Repertoire TCRs were matched against a reference library of SARS-CoV-2-specific TCRs generated with the MIRA antigen-specificity platform. Breadth was defined as the fraction of unique TCRs that were SARS-CoV-2-associated. Depth was defined as the fraction of total T cells that were SARS-CoV-2-associated. Using the MIRA data, each spike-specific TCR was mapped to the spike region that the TCR reacts to and placed in a CD4 or CD8 class. Log10-transformed breadth and depth values were compared by one-way ANOVA with Sidak's multiple comparisons tests. TCRdb took this table from immuneACCESS and kept in-frame rearrangements with V and J called. Such tables lack part of the clones; where checked against another copy, unresolved V genes explain under half of the gap, and the rest is unexplained. The D gene and trimming were derived from the DNA, and the V and J assignments and clone size from that table. The sample records roughly 180,000 clones, 90% of which are singletons. Together, the top ten hold approximately 3% of the sample.

The source is an adult in good health. This specimen was peripheral blood, taken on day 0 of AZD1222 vaccination. The chain is encoded by TRBV5-8 joined to TRBJ2-5; no D gene is confidently identified. The nucleotides are TGTGCCAGCAGGCCTCCAGTGGGATTGTGGGATGTCCAGTACTTC. Translated, it reads CASRPPVGLWDVQYF.